This TCR beta chain comes out of a study of T cells after yellow fever vaccination. Study results and limitations: Most primary-vaccination clones recurred post-booster (around 97% CD4, 85% to 90% CD8). Any FACS-sorted repertoire could hold abundant clonotypes that contaminate it from the bulk population.

This clonotype appeared a few times. Its antigen is undetermined. A 5'RACE template-switching step, the method used to make TCR cDNA, added a universal primer site and UMIs. One entry per CDR3 protein results from TCRdb running MiXCR on the 5' RACE reads. The table records 300,000 to 350,000 distinct CDR3 sequences, 8% to 9.5% of them present only once. This CDR3 region has 15 residues. Germline V gives CDR1 SEHNR, CDR2 FQNEAQ (reference sequence). V lost 0 bases to trimming and J lost 5 bases; unmatched junction nucleotides: 4. The specimen was PBMCs, collected 35 to 50 days after the first yellow fever vaccination. This sequence was found in a man aged 18 to 30 who received the YFV17D yellow fever vaccine. J is TRBJ1-1 and V is TRBV7-9; 9 nucleotides match TRBD1. CDR3 protein: CASSLAGTGRTEAFF. The CDR3 nucleotides read TGTGCCAGCAGCTTAGCAGGGACAGGGAGGACTGAAGCTTTCTTT.